This TCR beta chain was identified in a study of T-cell reconstitution after alpha-beta-depleted transplantation in children (dated by TCRdb to 2015 to 2016). Study-wide context: Using TCR repertoire profiling, the study quantitatively followed how T-cell immune reconstitution unfolded in children after TCRalphabeta/CD19-depleted allogeneic hematopoietic cell transplantation. Findings and caveats that apply to the study as a whole: About two months after transplant, the apparently early recovery of alphabetaT-cell counts reportedly depended on just several hundred clones that had expanded rapidly and came from non-depleted graft cells. Over the following months the frequencies of hyperexpanded clones went down, and after one year T-cell counts and TCRbeta diversity were mostly credited to newly produced T cells. In some patients, the high TCRbeta diversity seen at day 60 was put down to recipient T cells and intrathymic progenitors that had survived conditioning.

Regarding this clonotype: This clone's antigen is unknown. Per-base qualities were not stored, and no clone one base away is much larger.

Unmatched junction bases come to 6, with V trimmed by 0 bases and J by 4 bases. As encoded in the germline V gene, CDR1 is SGHRS while CDR2 is YFSETQ. The CDR3 runs 15 amino acids, cysteine and phenylalanine included. The retained sequence is limited to the CDR3, 45 bases, with the frame set at the first base. The treatment or condition label, as the study defines it: allogeneic hematopoietic cell transplantation with graft depleted of TCRalphabeta T cells and CD19 B cells. TCRalphabeta/CD19-depleted allogeneic hematopoietic cell grafts were given to the transplant recipients, all of whom were children. Receptor amplification or capture employed PCR. The sample was run on an Illumina HiSeq 2500. TCR library preparation used molecular barcoding, with unique molecular identifiers applied to normalize quantification of the TCRbeta repertoire. Starting from the raw public reads, TCRdb applied fastp trimming at Q25, assembled clones with MiXCR and retained in-frame beta chains. Rows with one shared CDR3 protein collapse into an entry with the most common genes and DNA. This sample lists a few hundred thousand distinct CDR3 sequences; around 25% were detected once. Roughly 9.8% of the sample goes to the ten largest clones.

Recombination connected TRBV5-1 to TRBJ1-2, with TRBD1 matching 7 junction bases. This specimen was PBMCs, mostly from graft donor cells, taken 180 days after TCRalphabeta/CD19-depleted stem cell transplant. The clonotype was recovered from a male patient aged 10 to 17 who had a stem cell transplant for acute lymphoblastic leukemia, so the T cells may come from the graft donor. DNA sequence: TGCGCCAGCAGCTTGGCCGCCGGGACAGCCTATGGCTACACCTTC. This codes for CASSLAAGTAYGYTF.